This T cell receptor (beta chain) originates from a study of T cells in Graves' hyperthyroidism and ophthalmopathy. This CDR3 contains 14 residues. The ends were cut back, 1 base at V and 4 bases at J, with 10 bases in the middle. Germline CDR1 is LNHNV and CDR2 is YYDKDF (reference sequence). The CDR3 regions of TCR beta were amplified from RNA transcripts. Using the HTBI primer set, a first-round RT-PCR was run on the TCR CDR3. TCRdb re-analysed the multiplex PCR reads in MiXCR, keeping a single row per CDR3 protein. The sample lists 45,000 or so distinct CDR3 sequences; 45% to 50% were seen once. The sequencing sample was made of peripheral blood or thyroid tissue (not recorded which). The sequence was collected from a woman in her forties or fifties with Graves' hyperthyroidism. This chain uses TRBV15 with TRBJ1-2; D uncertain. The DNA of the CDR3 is TGTGCCACCAGCAGAGGCGCCGGGAGCTATGGCTACACCTTC. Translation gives CATSRGAGSYGYTF.